What follows are 29 T cell receptor beta chains derived from one specimen sequenced in a study of blood T cell repertoires in COVID-19. Method: immunoSEQ multiplex PCR; TCRdb's copy keeps in-frame clones and lacks some. This sample has approximately 230,000 clones; 80% to 90% occur once, and the top ten carry around 1.7%. Input material: PBMCs or T cells enriched from blood (not recorded which). Receptors were obtained from a man aged 35-49 years who had recovered from COVID-19.

Relative to its sample, this clone is medium-sized. This CDR3 reads CASSVGGRPWDEQFF. CDR3 in DNA: TGTGCCAGCAGCGTTGGCGGGAGGCCGTGGGATGAGCAGTTCTTC. The gene calls are TRBV9 and TRBJ2-1; 8 positions agree with TRBD2. The CDR3 totals 15 residues. Losses at the gene ends were 2 bases for V and 8 bases for J; bases not matched to a gene: 9. From germline, CDR1 is SGDLS and CDR2 YYNGEE.

The gene calls are TRBV5-1 and TRBJ2-7; 8 bases align to TRBD2. Losses at the gene ends were 5 bases for V and 2 bases for J; bases not matched to a gene: 6. Germline V CDR1 and CDR2: SGHRS, YFSETQ. The CDR3 consists of 14 residues. This CDR3 is CASRGRGGPYEQYF. In nucleotides, the CDR3 is TGCGCCAGCAGAGGACGCGGGGGGCCCTACGAGCAGTACTTC.

The chain employs TRBV9 and TRBJ2-3; perhaps TRBD2 as D (5 bases). Deletions cut 4 bases from V and 6 bases from J, with 12 bases between. CDR1 and CDR2 (germline): SGDLS, YYNGEE. This CDR3 has 13 residues. The CDR3 sequence is CASSRYGVDTQYF. CDR3 nucleotides: TGTGCCAGCAGCAGATACGGGGTGGATACGCAGTATTTT.

The chain is built from TRBV7-9 and TRBJ1-2, with 8 positions matching TRBD1. V gave up 10 bases and J gave up 0 bases; unmatched junction bases: 16. Germline V CDR1 and CDR2: SEHNR, FQNEAQ (reference sequence). The CDR3 is made up of 17 amino acids. The CDR3 spells CAIPRSTGDQANYGYTF. The CDR3 nucleotides read TGTGCCATCCCACGATCGACAGGGGACCAGGCTAACTATGGCTACACCTTC.

This rearrangement joins TRBV11-3 to TRBJ1-3; D possibly corresponds to TRBD1 (5 bases). Germline V gives CDR1 SGHNT, CDR2 YENEEA. V lost 6 bases to trimming and J lost 0 bases, with 15 bases between them. This CDR3 has 16 residues. CDR3 loop: CASSSRGWNSGNTIYF. The CDR3 coding sequence is TGTGCCAGCAGTTCCCGGGGGTGGAACTCTGGAAACACCATATATTTT.

This chain's CDR3 is CAWSARAGNTIYF. Here the CDR3 DNA reads TGTGCCTGGAGTGCCAGGGCTGGAAACACCATATATTTT. The rearrangement uses TRBV30 and TRBJ1-3; TRBD1 might be the D (5 bases). The CDR3 contains 13 residues. The germline V gene has CDR1 GTSNPN and CDR2 SVGIG (reference sequence). Trimming removed 1 base at V and 2 bases at J, with 6 bases between.

The J gene is TRBJ2-5, the V gene TRBV5-5, with D possibly matching TRBD1 (6 bases). Looked up from germline, CDR1 is SGHKS and CDR2 is YYEKEE (reference sequence). The CDR3 extends over 13 amino acids. Trimming left V 1 base short and J 3 bases short, with 7 bases between. The CDR3 region has the DNA TGTGCCAGCAGCTTGTACAGGGAAGAGACCCAGTACTTC. This gives the protein CASSLYREETQYF.

This clone appeared once. V gene TRBV27 combines with J gene TRBJ1-1, with 9 positions matching TRBD1. Germline trimming cut 6 bases from V and 10 bases from J; bases unmatched to any gene: 18. The germline V gene has CDR1 MNHEY and CDR2 SMNVEV (reference sequence). CDR3 length: 16 residues. Here the CDR3 DNA reads TGTGCCAGCAGCATATTATCCGGGACAGGGTTAAATTCAGCTTTCTTT. Translating it yields CASSILSGTGLNSAFF.

The chain links TRBV28 to TRBJ1-1; perhaps TRBD1 as D (5 bases). The ends were cut back, 3 bases at V and 11 bases at J, with 13 bases in the middle. CDR3 length equals 12 residues. CDR1 and CDR2 from the germline V gene are MDHEN and SYDVKM. CDR3 in DNA: TGTGCCAGCAGTTTGGGGGGGGTATACGCTTTCTTT. Residues: CASSLGGVYAFF.

The CDR3 reads CASSPGQVLYGYTF. The CDR3 DNA is TGTGCCAGTAGTCCCGGACAGGTGTTGTATGGCTACACCTTC. The chain has TRBV19 and TRBJ1-2; TRBD1 agrees at 7 bases. This CDR3 has 14 amino acids. Germline assignment: CDR1 LNHDA and CDR2 SQIVND (reference sequence). The trim removed 5 bases at V and 5 bases at J, leaving 8 bases unmatched.

This clone was found once. The V and J genes are TRBV6-5 and TRBJ2-5, with 8 bases fitting TRBD2. Trimming took 10 bases from V and 2 from J; bases not matched to a gene: 3. The CDR3 runs 12 residues. Germline-derived CDR1 and CDR2 are MNHEY and SVGAGI. CDR3 loop: CATAGGQETQYF. In nucleotides, the CDR3 is TGTGCCACCGCGGGGGGACAAGAGACCCAGTACTTC.

The rearrangement joins TRBV6-5 to TRBJ1-4; D unclear. CDR3 length: 13 amino acids. Trimming took off 2 bases at V and 6 bases at J, with 7 bases between the two ends. Germline V gene data show CDR1 as MNHEY and CDR2 as SVGAGI. CDR3 DNA: TGTGCCAGCAGTTACATGAGGGATGAAAAACTGTTTTTT. Amino acids: CASSYMRDEKLFF.

The sample holds one count of this clone. The CDR3, as DNA: TGTGCCACCTCCCTGGGTAGGGGTGAGCAGTTCTTC. Translated, it gives CATSLGRGEQFF. The chain combines TRBV6-5 with TRBJ2-1; a weak D match, TRBD1 (5 bases). The germline V and J ends were trimmed by 10 bases and 9 bases, with 16 bases remaining between them. The CDR3 is 12 residues long. CDR1 MNHEY and CDR2 SVGAGI come from the germline V gene.

The V call is TRBV7-9, the J call TRBJ2-2; TRBD2 is a possible D gene (6 bases). V lost 1 base and J lost 4, with 13 bases in between. The CDR3 totals 16 residues. Germline V CDR1 and CDR2: SEHNR, FQNEAQ (reference sequence). DNA for the CDR3: TGTGCCAGCAGCTTAGTTCCCGGAGGGGTCACCGGGGAGCTGTTTTTT. Translating it yields CASSLVPGGVTGELFF.

The chain combines TRBV9 with TRBJ1-3, with D possibly TRBD1 on 5 matching bases. V was cut by 0 bases and J by 0 bases, with 10 bases left in between. The germline V gene encodes CDR1 SGDLS and CDR2 YYNGEE. The CDR3 loop spans 16 amino acids. CDR3 loop: CASSVEGALSGNTIYF. CDR3 in DNA: TGTGCCAGCAGCGTAGAAGGGGCTCTCTCTGGAAACACCATATATTTT.

The chain is built from TRBV29-1 and TRBJ2-1; 9 bases map to TRBD1. Germline assignment: CDR1 SQVTM and CDR2 ANQGSEA. V lost 6 bases and J lost 4; bases outside the gene matches: 7. The CDR3 runs 14 residues. CDR3 DNA: TGCAGCGTGGCCGGGACAGGGTCGTACAATGAGCAGTTCTTC. Protein: CSVAGTGSYNEQFF.

V usage is TRBV7-7 and J usage is TRBJ2-2; 8 positions match TRBD2. J lost 2 bases, V lost 6 bases, and 5 bases had no gene match. Germline assignment: CDR1 SSHAT and CDR2 FNYEAQ (reference sequence). The CDR3 extends over 15 amino acids. The CDR3 sequence is CASSYTSGNTGELFF. DNA of the CDR3: TGTGCCAGCAGTTATACTAGCGGAAACACCGGGGAGCTGTTTTTT.

The chain recombines TRBV7-9 with TRBJ1-6; the match to TRBD1 covers 7 bases. With V trimmed by 2 bases and J by 8 bases, 6 bases remained unmatched. The CDR3 runs to 15 residues. Germline V lookup: CDR1 SEHNR, CDR2 FQNEAQ (reference sequence). CDR3 protein: CASSLIATGDSPLHF. CDR3 nucleotide sequence: TGTGCCAGCAGCTTAATAGCAACAGGGGATTCACCCCTCCACTTT.

The V gene is TRBV7-2, the J gene TRBJ1-6, with D perhaps matching TRBD1 (6 bases). Looked up from germline, CDR1 is SGHTA and CDR2 is FQGNSA. V dropped 3 bases and J dropped 10 bases, with 13 bases sitting between them. This CDR3 is 14 amino acids long. The CDR3, as DNA: TGTGCCAGCAGCTTGGGGGCCGAGGGCTCACCCCTCCACTTT. This translates into CASSLGAEGSPLHF.

CDR3 protein: CASSIGRTEAFF. CDR3 DNA sequence: TGTGCCAGTAGTATTGGTCGGACAGAAGCTTTCTTT. The rearrangement uses TRBV19 and TRBJ1-1; a possible D gene is TRBD1 (5 bases). Trimming left V 3 bases short and J 8 bases short, with 10 bases between. CDR3 length: 12 residues. Germline CDR1 LNHDA, CDR2 SQIVND (reference sequence).

A note on this clone: This sample includes further DNA sequences coding for the same CDR3. The chain joins TRBV29-1 to TRBJ2-7, with D possibly TRBD1 on 6 matching bases. Germline CDR1 reads SQVTM; CDR2 reads ANQGSEA. The CDR3 runs 13 residues. The germline V and J ends were trimmed by 5 bases and 0 bases, with 11 bases remaining between them. The CDR3 nucleotides read TGCAGCGTTCGAACAGGGAGCTCCTACGAGCAGTACTTC. This codes for CSVRTGSSYEQYF.

In its sample, this clone was seen once. This chain uses TRBV5-6 with TRBJ2-1; 12 nucleotides match TRBD2. Germline lookup yields CDR1 SGHDT and CDR2 YYEEEE. The V and J ends lost 4 bases and 10 bases, in that order; junction bases with no gene match: 9. This CDR3 region has 15 residues. CDR3 coding DNA: TGTGCCAGCAGCCTTGGACTAGCGGGATTTGGGGAGCAGTTCTTC. It is translated as CASSLGLAGFGEQFF.

The rearrangement joins TRBV2 to TRBJ2-7; 15 positions agree with TRBD2. The CDR3 runs to 14 residues. With 8 bases clipped from V and 2 bases from J, the junction kept 1 base outside the gene matches. Germline lookup yields CDR1 SNHLY and CDR2 FYNNEI. The CDR3 sequence: CASGLAGGAYEQYF. Written as DNA, the CDR3 is TGTGCCAGCGGACTAGCGGGAGGGGCCTACGAGCAGTACTTC.

This sequence joins TRBV19 and TRBJ1-4; D gene uncertain. Germline values: CDR1 LNHDA, CDR2 SQIVND (reference sequence). The CDR3 runs 17 residues. The V end was cut by 2 bases, the J end by 7 bases, with 20 bases between. CDR3 sequence: CASSIMRFGSSSEKLFF. The CDR3 coding sequence is TGTGCCAGTAGTATAATGAGGTTTGGGAGTTCCAGTGAAAAACTGTTTTTT.

The chain couples TRBV18 to TRBJ2-1, with D possibly being TRBD1 (5 bases). The CDR3 consists of 16 residues. Per the germline V gene, CDR1 is KGHSH and CDR2 is LQKENI. Between the trimmed V and J ends, which lost 0 bases and 4 bases, there was a span of 13 bases. CDR3 amino acids: CASSPPSTTEYNEQFF. CDR3 in DNA: TGTGCCAGCTCACCACCTTCGACGACAGAATACAATGAGCAGTTCTTC.

The chain carries TRBV19 and TRBJ2-1; the match to TRBD2 covers 16 bases. The germline CDR1 and CDR2 sequences are LNHDA and SQIVND (reference sequence). The ends lost 7 bases at V and 8 bases at J; junction bases unmatched: 8. This CDR3 is 16 amino acids long. CDR3 DNA: TGTGCCAGTACGGGACTAGCGGGGGGGCAGGAGGATGAGCAGTTCTTC. Amino acid sequence: CASTGLAGGQEDEQFF.

The J gene is TRBJ2-3, the V gene TRBV18, with TRBD1 matching 10 bases. The germline V gene has CDR1 KGHSH and CDR2 LQKENI. This CDR3 is built from 16 residues. The V segment lost 3 bases and the J segment 0 bases; nucleotides outside the gene matches: 3. CDR3 coding DNA: TGTGCCAGCTCACCGCGACAGGGGGCAAGCACAGATACGCAGTATTTT. As protein: CASSPRQGASTDTQYF.

The chain joins TRBV4-3 to TRBJ2-5, with 10 bases that match TRBD1. The CDR3 sequence is 15 residues long. V shed 5 bases and J 5 bases; nucleotides not matched to a gene: 8. The germline CDR1 and CDR2 sequences are LGHNA and YSLEER. The CDR3 region is CASSEGTGVTETQYF. The CDR3 DNA is TGCGCCAGCAGCGAAGGGACAGGGGTGACGGAGACCCAGTACTTC.

The V and J genes are TRBV5-4 and TRBJ2-7, with a tentative D call TRBD1 (5 bases). CDR1 is SGHNT and CDR2 is YYREEE in the germline V gene (reference sequence). The V and J ends lost 2 bases and 0 bases respectively, with 12 bases between them. The CDR3 spans 15 residues. The CDR3 reads CASSFGPDSSYEQYF. The CDR3 region has the DNA TGTGCCAGCAGCTTTGGACCTGACAGCTCCTACGAGCAGTACTTC.